The clone carrying this T cell receptor beta chain was recorded many times. Its antigen is not known. The data were obtained in a study of metastatic and nonmetastatic thyroid tumors. Study-wide context: Peripheral blood and tumor or nodule samples from malignant and benign thyroid patients were compared. Study-level results: Malignant thyroid tumors reportedly exceeded benign nodules significantly in TCR beta diversity, with the difference appearing in blood and tumor.

CDR1 is SGHAT and CDR2 is FQNNGV in the germline V gene. The CDR3 contains 13 residues. Trimming cost V 5 bases and J 4 bases, with 9 bases left between them. Authors' data handling: Researchers built a distant-metastasis classifier for papillary thyroid cancer that drew on CDR3 differences across clinicopathological groups. TCRdb ran MiXCR on the PCR reads. V and J calls and clone size were set by TCRdb, not the authors. Of approximately 35,000 clones detected, 11% appear once; the ten largest clones hold approximately 15%. Thyroid surgery had not been preceded by any treatment in any patient. The source is a female donor with papillary thyroid cancer or a benign thyroid nodule (not recorded which). Some clones in this sample may be carry-over from other donors' samples. Material: blood. J is TRBJ1-3 and V is TRBV11-2, with unresolved D. CDR3 sequence reads: CASSAGTGNTIYF. The CDR3, as DNA: TGTGCCAGCAGCGCCGGTACGGGAAACACCATATATTTT.